This T cell receptor (beta chain) was found in a study of tumor-infiltrating lymphocytes in primary liver carcinoma. About the research overall: The patient population consisted of men and women between 30 and 69 years of age. Tumor stage was T1-T3 N0M0, and tumor size was about 4 to 11 cm across.

Without any cell sorting, about 19-32 mg of bulk tissue yielded co-extracted RNA and DNA. Surgery removed the patients' primary liver carcinoma. A primer matching the constant region was used to make TCR beta cDNA from approximately 520 ng of total RNA. ARM-PCR was slightly modified, and three nested multiplex PCR rounds with it gave rise to the TCR beta libraries. The first two PCR rounds, around 10 cycles each, used TRBV1-TRBV30 forward primers and a C-beta reverse primer. TCRdb reprocessed the multiplex PCR reads via MiXCR and lists one record per CDR3 protein. Of roughly 55,000 distinct CDR3 sequences in the sample, 70% to 85% are singletons; the top ten hold roughly three fifths. To note about this clonotype: Its specificity is unknown.

Study-wide findings and caveats: Blood's top-250-clone fraction was significantly lower than that of tumors (p = 0.039).

The length of the CDR3 is 16 residues. From germline, CDR1 is SGHAT and CDR2 FQNNGV. The trim removed 4 bases at V and 9 bases at J, leaving 14 bases unmatched. The sequencing input was liver tumor tissue from sampling region 2. Specified subset: tumor region T2, inferior pole. The genes are TRBV11-2 and TRBJ2-1; 8 nucleotides match TRBD2. This clonotype was obtained from a man aged 40-50 years with primary liver carcinoma and hepatitis B virus infection. CDR3 nucleotides: TGTGCCAGCAGCTCGGGTATTGGACTAGCCATGGGTGAGCAGTTCTTC. This sequence encodes CASSSGIGLAMGEQFF. Full variable domain (outside the CDR3, taken from reference TRBV11-2 and TRBJ2-1): EAGVAQSPRYKIIEKRQSVAFWCNPISGHATLYWYQQILGQGPKLLIQFQNNGVVDDSQLPKDRFSAERLKGVDSTLKIQPAKLEDSAVYLCASSSGIGLAMGEQFFGPGTRLTVL.